The source of this T cell receptor beta chain is a study of blood T cell repertoires in COVID-19. Turning to the study itself: The United States, Italy and Spain provided the acute and convalescent COVID-19 samples. In each case, the material was cDNA or gDNA derived from T cells, B-cell-depleted T cells, or PBMCs.

In the original processing: By means of reference gene primer amplification, nucleated cell counts were estimated. Sequencing used immunoSEQ multiplex PCR; TCRdb keeps in-frame clones, though not all of them. That table supplies the V and J calls and clone size; D and trimming were determined from the DNA. Here the sample spans fewer than 200,000 clones, more than 80% being singletons. CDR3 length: 15 residues. J was trimmed by 4 bases and V by 0 bases; bases with no gene match: 1. Germline V gene sequence: CDR1 MNHEY, CDR2 SVGAGI. Sequencing was performed on peripheral blood. This chain joins TRBV6-5 and TRBJ2-3; 10 nucleotides line up with TRBD2. The TCR was taken from a woman aged 60 to 75 with acute or convalescent COVID-19. The CDR3 sequence: CASSYSLAGADTQYF. The CDR3 DNA reads TGTGCCAGCAGTTACTCCCTAGCGGGAGCAGATACGCAGTATTTT.